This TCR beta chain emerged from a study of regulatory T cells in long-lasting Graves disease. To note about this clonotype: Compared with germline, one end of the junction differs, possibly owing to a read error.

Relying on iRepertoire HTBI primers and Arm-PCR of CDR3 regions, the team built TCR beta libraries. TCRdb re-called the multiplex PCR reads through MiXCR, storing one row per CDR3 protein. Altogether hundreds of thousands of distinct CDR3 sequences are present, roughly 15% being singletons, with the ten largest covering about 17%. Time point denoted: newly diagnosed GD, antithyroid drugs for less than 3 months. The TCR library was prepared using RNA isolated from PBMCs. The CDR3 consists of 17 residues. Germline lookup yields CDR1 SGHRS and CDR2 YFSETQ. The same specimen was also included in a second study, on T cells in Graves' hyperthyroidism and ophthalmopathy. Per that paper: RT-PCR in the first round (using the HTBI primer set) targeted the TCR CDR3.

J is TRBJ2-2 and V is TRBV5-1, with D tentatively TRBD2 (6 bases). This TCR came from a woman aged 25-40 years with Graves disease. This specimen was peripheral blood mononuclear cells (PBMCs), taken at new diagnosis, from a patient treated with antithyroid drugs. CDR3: CASSSRRRGPNTGELFF. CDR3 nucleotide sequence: TGTGCCAGCAGCTCCCGAAGGAGGGGACCGAACACCGGGGAGCTGTTTTTT.